The clone carrying this T cell receptor beta chain was seen a few times. The data stem from a study of CD8 T cells in ankylosing spondylitis. The germline V gene has CDR1 SGHRS and CDR2 YFSETQ. The CDR3 has 15 residues. The J segment lost 2 bases and the V segment lost 5 bases, leaving 6 bases of the junction unmatched. MiXCR, applied by TCRdb to the 5' RACE reads, yields one record per CDR3 protein. Of under 450,000 distinct CDR3 sequences detected, 20% to 25% appear once; the ten largest clones hold around 13%. The sequence was collected from a male donor with ankylosing spondylitis or in good health (not recorded which). The specimen was blood, either unsorted or a sorted T cell fraction (not recorded which). This chain joins TRBV5-1 and TRBJ2-5; 10 bases match TRBD1. CDR3 residues: CASRGTGANQETQYF. CDR3 sequence (DNA): TGCGCCAGCAGGGGGACAGGGGCGAATCAAGAGACCCAGTACTTC.